What follows is one T cell receptor (beta chain) and its context. Germline V gene data show CDR1 as ENHRY and CDR2 as SYGVKD. V was pared by 2 bases and J by 5 bases, with 6 bases of the junction left unmatched. The CDR3 loop spans 15 amino acids. The data stem from a study of blood T cell repertoires in COVID-19. Measured with immunoSEQ multiplex PCR; TCRdb has only the in-frame clones, and not every one. The sample has about 210,000 clones; approximately 80% are singletons. The sequence was collected from a woman between 45 and 60 years old with acute COVID-19. The chain carries TRBV10-3 and TRBJ1-1; 9 positions agree with TRBD1. The sequenced sample consisted of PBMCs or T cells enriched from blood (not recorded which). CDR3 sequence reads: CAISEDRGFGTEAFF. Here the CDR3 DNA reads TGTGCCATCAGTGAGGACAGGGGGTTTGGTACTGAAGCTTTCTTT.